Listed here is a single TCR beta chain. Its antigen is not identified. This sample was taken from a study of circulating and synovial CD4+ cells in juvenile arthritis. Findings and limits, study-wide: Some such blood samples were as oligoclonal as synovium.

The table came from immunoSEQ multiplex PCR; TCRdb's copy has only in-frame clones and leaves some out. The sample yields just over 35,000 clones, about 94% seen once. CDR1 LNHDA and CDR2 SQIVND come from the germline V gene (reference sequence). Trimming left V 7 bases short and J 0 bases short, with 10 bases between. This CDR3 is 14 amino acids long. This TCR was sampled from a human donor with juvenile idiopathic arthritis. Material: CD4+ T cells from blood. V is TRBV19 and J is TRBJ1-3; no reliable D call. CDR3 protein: CASNTRISGNTIYF. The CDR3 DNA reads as TGTGCCAGTAACACGCGGATCTCTGGAAACACCATATATTTT.